These T cell receptor beta chains were read from a single sample in a study of blood T cell repertoires in COVID-19. The method was immunoSEQ multiplex PCR; TCRdb's version includes in-frame clones alone and lacks a portion of them. The sample consists of roughly 210,000 clones, around 86% of them appearing once. Input material: PBMCs or T cells enriched from blood (not recorded which). These receptors were taken from a man under 40 in a cohort exposed to, infected with or recovered from COVID-19 (not recorded which). CDR3s include the opening cysteine and the closing phenylalanine or tryptophan. The order of the fields is J gene, clone size, D gene, V gene, CDR3 protein. A D gene is named only where the DNA matches it firmly. Rows give clone size only sometimes, using once, few, many, or a class for an expanded clone.

TRBJ2-7	.	.	TRBV4-1	CASSQDWDSASYEQYF
TRBJ2-3	.	.	TRBV18	CASSPSQGTDTQYF
TRBJ1-5	.	TRBD1	TRBV7-8	CASSLVASGGINQPQHF
TRBJ1-2	.	.	TRBV27	CASGRVGYGYTF
TRBJ1-2	.	.	TRBV12-3/TRBV12-4	CASSEYSVGYTF
TRBJ1-2	.	.	TRBV7-9	CASSSTGLANYGYTF
TRBJ1-1	.	TRBD1	TRBV5-1	CASSFDRGGNTEAFF
TRBJ2-1	.	TRBD2	TRBV24-1	CATSDLGLAGGPNRNEQFF
TRBJ1-4	.	.	TRBV19	CASSILRTEANEKLFF
TRBJ1-5	.	.	TRBV28	CASSDQGPQHF
TRBJ1-5	.	TRBD1	TRBV10-1	CAGRYRGLTTYDLKNHQPQHF
TRBJ2-7	.	TRBD2	TRBV28	CASSPTSGLAHLLDEQYF
TRBJ2-1	once	TRBD2	TRBV7-9	CASSLTSGTYNEQFF
TRBJ2-5	once	.	TRBV28	CASSLKEALQETQYF
TRBJ1-1	many	.	TRBV6-5	CASSYSRGSQNTEAFF
TRBJ1-5	.	.	TRBV18	CASSPLGQTNSNQPQHF
TRBJ1-2	.	.	TRBV15	CATSPGVILGGYTF
TRBJ2-7	once	.	TRBV9	CASSVGSASYEQYF
TRBJ1-5	few	TRBD1	TRBV6-5	CASRQGQVNQPQHF
TRBJ1-5	.	.	TRBV18	CASSPNAHPNQPQHF
TRBJ1-5	.	TRBD1	TRBV28	CASDTGGANQPQHF
TRBJ1-2	.	TRBD1	TRBV6-5	CASSYPTGQTNYGYTF
TRBJ1-1	.	.	TRBV4-2	CASSPRDTRGTEAFF
TRBJ1-1	.	TRBD1	TRBV27	CASSSRTGRNTEAFF
TRBJ1-2	.	.	TRBV6-5	CASSPRGYGYTF
TRBJ2-7	.	TRBD2	TRBV11-3	CASSLTLAEVSYEQYF
TRBJ1-2	.	.	TRBV2	CASRGTVGSYTF
TRBJ1-1	.	TRBD1	TRBV28	CASRPSGQEHTEAFF
TRBJ2-1	.	TRBD1	TRBV5-4	CASSLAGGQGYNEQFF
TRBJ2-7	few	TRBD2	TRBV20-1	CSASVAGGPGEQYF
TRBJ2-7	once	TRBD2	TRBV19	CASSTQGGLAGVSYEQYF